This TCR beta chain came from a study of T cell responses to AZD1222 COVID-19 vaccine. General study points: Dominant CD4 TCR responses targeted spike regions 160-218 and 743-854. Of spike-specific TCRs, nearly half reportedly target regions left unmutated in variants.

Of note for this clone: Antigen: not known.

TCRdb's table, derived via immunoSEQ multiplex PCR, lists solely in-frame clones and lacks some. The repertoire holds 130,000 to 150,000 clones, 88% seen once, with roughly 5.2% in the top ten. Germline assignment: CDR1 SQVTM and CDR2 ANQGSEA. The CDR3 covers 12 residues. V gave up 4 bases and J gave up 5 bases, with 8 bases separating them. This chain connects TRBV29-1 to TRBJ1-4; D ambiguous. Sequences were derived from peripheral blood, sampled 28 days after the second dose of the MenACWY control vaccine. The origin of this receptor is an adult who received the MenACWY meningococcal vaccine as a control. As DNA, the CDR3 is TGCAGCGTTGTCGGCCAAAATGAAAAACTGTTTTTT. This sequence encodes CSVVGQNEKLFF.